The 5 T cell receptor beta chains below all came from one sample that was sequenced in a study of shared clonotypes between healthy human individuals. Profiling relied on immunoSEQ multiplex PCR, and the TCRdb table lists in-frame clones only, not all of them. This sample has about 2 million clones; about 95% occur once, and the top ten carry about 1.1%. CD8 cells regarded as naive lacked CD45RO, were positively chosen for CCR7, and omitted terminally differentiated effector memory CD45RA+ cells. Sample: naive CD8+ T cells sorted from blood. Every receptor here comes from a man between 18 and 29 years old in good health.

The V call is TRBV27, the J call TRBJ2-1, with 12 bases identical to TRBD2. V lost 2 bases to trimming and J lost 5 bases; unmatched junction nucleotides: 1. The CDR3 length is 15 residues. Germline CDR1 MNHEY, CDR2 SMNVEV (reference sequence). Here the CDR3 reads CASSLRLAGDNEQFF. The CDR3 region has the DNA TGTGCCAGCAGTTTACGACTAGCGGGAGACAATGAGCAGTTCTTC.

About this clone: At one of its ends the junction is not consistent with the germline gene, which may arise from a read error. V gene TRBV7-2 combines with J gene TRBJ2-1, with D possibly TRBD2 on 5 matching bases. The CDR3 covers 11 residues. CDR1 is SGHTA and CDR2 is FQGNSA in the germline V gene. The CDR3 spells CASSLAIEQFF. The CDR3 coding sequence is TGTGCCAGCAGTTTAGCGATTGAGCAGTTCTTC.

This chain joins TRBV6-5 and TRBJ1-4; TRBD1 might be the D (5 bases). In germline, CDR1 is MNHEY, CDR2 SVGAGI. V lost 6 bases and J 7 bases, leaving 18 bases between the germline ends. The CDR3 extends over 15 amino acids. The CDR3, as DNA: TGTGCCAGCAGGACCGGGACGCCACTTGGTGAAAAACTGTTTTTT. This sequence encodes CASRTGTPLGEKLFF.

As concerns this clone: Other DNA sequences in this sample translate to the same CDR3. CDR3 in amino acids: CASSATGDNSPLHF. CDR3 nucleotide sequence: TGTGCCAGCAGCGCGACAGGCGATAATTCACCCCTCCACTTT. V and J are TRBV9 and TRBJ1-6; tentative D call: TRBD1 (6 bases). The V end lost 3 bases, the J end lost 5 bases, and 9 bases lay between the germline ends. CDR1 and CDR2 from the germline V gene are SGDLS and YYNGEE. This CDR3 spans 14 amino acids.

This clone was seen once. This chain joins TRBV13 and TRBJ2-2; D is perhaps TRBD2 (5 bases). This CDR3 spans 14 amino acids. The germline V gene encodes CDR1 PRHDT and CDR2 FYEKMQ (reference sequence). Between the trimmed V and J ends, which lost 5 bases and 1 base, there was a span of 8 bases. The CDR3 loop is CASSPRENTGELFF. CDR3 sequence (DNA): TGTGCCAGCAGCCCTCGGGAGAACACCGGGGAGCTGTTTTTT.